One sample yielded the 5 T cell receptor beta chains listed below, sequenced in a study of cytomegalovirus exposure and HLA in healthy donors (dated by TCRdb to between 2016 and 2019). The library was prepared using the immunoSEQ multiplex PCR assay. A mixture of 60 forward primers for TCR Vbeta segments and 13 reverse primers for TCR Jbeta segments was used in the multiplex PCR. Entries here come from immuneACCESS through TCRdb and include only in-frame sequences with V and J called. Some clones fail to appear in such tables; in the studies checked, an unresolved V gene covers under half of the shortfall, and the cause of the remainder is unknown. Here the sample has about 130,000 clones; around 70% occur a single time. 3.1% of the sample comes from the top ten. Sequenced sample: PBMCs. The receptors derive from a man aged 25 to 45 in good health and CMV-seronegative.

Of note for this clone: A junction boundary mismatches the germline segment, possibly from a read error. The rearrangement links TRBV2 to TRBJ2-7, with 9 bases identical to TRBD2. Germline CDR1 reads SNHLY; CDR2 reads FYNNEI. The CDR3 covers 11 residues. Here the CDR3 reads CASKDRREGVF. In DNA, the CDR3 is TGTGCCAGCAAAGATCGGCGGGAGGGCGTTTTC.

The chain uses TRBV2 and TRBJ2-7; 10 nucleotides match TRBD1. J gave up 7 bases and V 7 bases, and 10 bases lay outside the gene matches. The CDR3 extends over 14 amino acids. Looked up from germline, CDR1 is SNHLY and CDR2 is FYNNEI. The CDR3 DNA reads TGTGCCAGCAAGCTTCGGGACAGGGGAAGGGAGCAGTACTTC. It translates to CASKLRDRGREQYF.

A single count supports this clone. V usage is TRBV2 and J usage is TRBJ2-2; D gene ambiguous. The CDR3 contains 12 residues. The germline V gene encodes CDR1 SNHLY and CDR2 FYNNEI. V was cut by 6 bases and J by 4 bases, with 6 bases left in between. CDR3 bases: TGTGCCAGCAGCCTCCCCACCGGGGAGCTGTTTTTT. Its translation: CASSLPTGELFF.

The gene calls are TRBV11-2 and TRBJ2-3; TRBD2 matches at 12 bases. Germline CDR1 reads SGHAT; CDR2 reads FQNNGV. This CDR3 has 15 amino acids. V shed 6 bases and J 4 bases; nucleotides not matched to a gene: 5. This CDR3 is CASRRLAGVADTQYF. For the CDR3, the DNA is TGTGCCAGCAGAAGACTAGCGGGAGTCGCAGATACGCAGTATTTT. Full variable domain (remainder filled in from reference TRBV11-2 and TRBJ2-3): EAGVAQSPRYKIIEKRQSVAFWCNPISGHATLYWYQQILGQGPKLLIQFQNNGVVDDSQLPKDRFSAERLKGVDSTLKIQPAKLEDSAVYLCASRRLAGVADTQYFGPGTRLTVL.

The CDR3 reads CASSYSGPRFNSPLHF. Written as DNA, the CDR3 is TGTGCCAGCAGTTACTCGGGGCCCCGATTTAATTCACCCCTCCACTTT. This rearrangement joins TRBV6-6 to TRBJ1-6, with D possibly being TRBD1 (5 bases). The CDR3 is made up of 16 amino acids. The ends were cut back, 0 bases at V and 6 bases at J, with 12 bases in the middle. Germline V CDR1 and CDR2: MNHNY, SVGAGI (reference sequence).